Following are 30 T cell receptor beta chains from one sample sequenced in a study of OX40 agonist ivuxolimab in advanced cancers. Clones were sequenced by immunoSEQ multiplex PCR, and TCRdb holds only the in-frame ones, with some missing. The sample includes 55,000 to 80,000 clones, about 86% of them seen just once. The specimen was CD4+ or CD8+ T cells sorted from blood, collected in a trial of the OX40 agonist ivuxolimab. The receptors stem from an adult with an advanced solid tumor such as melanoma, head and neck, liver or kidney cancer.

The DNA for the CDR3 is TGTGCCTGGAGGAGCTCAGTACCCGGCAATCAGCCCCAGCATTTT. Its protein is CAWRSSVPGNQPQHF. The chain combines TRBV30 with TRBJ1-5; D not certain. The ends were cut back, 3 bases at V and 2 bases at J, with 14 bases in the middle. In germline, CDR1 is GTSNPN, CDR2 SVGIG (reference sequence). The CDR3 covers 15 residues.

The CDR3 DNA reads TGTGCCAGCAGCTCTCTAGCGGATTACAATGAGCAGTTCTTC. This codes for CASSSLADYNEQFF. The J gene is TRBJ2-1, the V gene TRBV7-9; 7 bases agree with TRBD2. The CDR3 loop spans 14 amino acids. V lost 4 bases and J lost 4; bases outside the gene matches: 4. Germline-derived CDR1 and CDR2 are SEHNR and FQNEAQ (reference sequence).

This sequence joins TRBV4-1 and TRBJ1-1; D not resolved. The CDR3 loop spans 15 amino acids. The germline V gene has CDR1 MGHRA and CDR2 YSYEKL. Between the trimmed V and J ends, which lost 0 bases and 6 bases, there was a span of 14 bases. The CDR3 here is CASSQEDRLNSEAFF. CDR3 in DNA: TGCGCCAGCAGCCAAGAGGATCGGCTTAATTCTGAAGCTTTCTTT.

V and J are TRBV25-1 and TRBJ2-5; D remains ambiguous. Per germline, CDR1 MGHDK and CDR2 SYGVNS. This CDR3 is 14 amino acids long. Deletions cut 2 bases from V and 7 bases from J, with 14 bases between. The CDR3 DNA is TGTGCCAGCAGTGAAGACACCCATGCAGGGACCCAGTACTTC. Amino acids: CASSEDTHAGTQYF.

The CDR3 sequence: CASSGQGGKADTQYF. CDR3 coding DNA: TGTGCCAGCAGCGGACAGGGTGGAAAGGCAGATACGCAGTATTTT. The V call is TRBV9, the J call TRBJ2-3, with 7 bases lining up with TRBD1. The germline gives CDR1 SGDLS, CDR2 YYNGEE. V gave up 3 bases and J gave up 4 bases; unmatched junction bases: 8. The CDR3 contains 15 residues.

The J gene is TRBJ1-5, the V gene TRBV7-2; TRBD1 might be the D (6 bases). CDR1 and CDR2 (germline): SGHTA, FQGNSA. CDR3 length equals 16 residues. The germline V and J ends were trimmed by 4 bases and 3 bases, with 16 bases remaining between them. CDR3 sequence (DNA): TGTGCCAGCAGCTCCGCGTGGGGGCCCTACAATCAGCCCCAGCATTTT. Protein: CASSSAWGPYNQPQHF.

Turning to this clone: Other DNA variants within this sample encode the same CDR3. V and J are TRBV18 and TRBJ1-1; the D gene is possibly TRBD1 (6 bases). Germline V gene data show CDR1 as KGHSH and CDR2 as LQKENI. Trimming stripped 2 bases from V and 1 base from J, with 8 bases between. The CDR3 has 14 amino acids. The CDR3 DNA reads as TGTGCCAGCTCACCAGGGGGCGCGAACACTGAAGCTTTCTTT. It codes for CASSPGGANTEAFF.

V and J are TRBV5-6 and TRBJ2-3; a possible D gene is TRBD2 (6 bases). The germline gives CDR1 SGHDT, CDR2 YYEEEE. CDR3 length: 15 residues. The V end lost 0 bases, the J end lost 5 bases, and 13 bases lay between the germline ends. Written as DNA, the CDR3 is TGTGCCAGCAGCTTGGTTTCGGGCGGGGTAGATACGCAGTATTTT. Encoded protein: CASSLVSGGVDTQYF.

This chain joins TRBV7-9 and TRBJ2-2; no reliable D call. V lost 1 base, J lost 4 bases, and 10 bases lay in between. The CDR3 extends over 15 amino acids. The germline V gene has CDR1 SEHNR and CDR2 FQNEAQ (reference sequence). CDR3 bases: TGTGCCAGCAGCTTAGACGCACCGGTCACCGGGGAGCTGTTTTTT. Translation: CASSLDAPVTGELFF. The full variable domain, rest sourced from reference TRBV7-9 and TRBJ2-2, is DTGVSQNPRHKITKRGQNVTFRCDPISEHNRLYWYRQTLGQGPEFLTYFQNEAQLEKSRLLSDRFSAERPKGSFSTLEIQRTEQGDSAMYLCASSLDAPVTGELFFGEGSRLTVL.

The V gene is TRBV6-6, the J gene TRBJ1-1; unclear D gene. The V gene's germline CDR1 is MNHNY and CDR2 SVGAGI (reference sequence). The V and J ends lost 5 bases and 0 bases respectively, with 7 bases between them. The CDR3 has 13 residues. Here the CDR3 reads CASSRRLNTEAFF. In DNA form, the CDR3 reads TGTGCCAGCAGTCGCCGGTTGAACACTGAAGCTTTCTTT.

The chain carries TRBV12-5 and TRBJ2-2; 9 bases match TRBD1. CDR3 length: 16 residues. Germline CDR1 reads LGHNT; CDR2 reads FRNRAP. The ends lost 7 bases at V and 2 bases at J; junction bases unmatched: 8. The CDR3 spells CASVFMGQGNTGELFF. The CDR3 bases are TGTGCTAGTGTGTTTATGGGACAGGGAAACACCGGGGAGCTGTTTTTT.

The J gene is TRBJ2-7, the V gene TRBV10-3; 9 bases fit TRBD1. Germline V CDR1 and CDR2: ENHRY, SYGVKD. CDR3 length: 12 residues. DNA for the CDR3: TGTGCGGCGGGACAGGGCGGCTACGAGCAGTACTTC. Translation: CAAGQGGYEQYF.

DNA for the CDR3: TGTGCCAGCAGCTTAACCGGACAGGGATTCCCTTCACCCCTCCACTTT. As protein: CASSLTGQGFPSPLHF. The gene calls are TRBV7-3 and TRBJ1-6; TRBD1 matches 8 bases. Unmatched junction bases numbered 7, after V lost 0 bases and J lost 9 bases. CDR1 and CDR2 (germline): SGHTA, FQGTGA. The CDR3 length is 16 residues.

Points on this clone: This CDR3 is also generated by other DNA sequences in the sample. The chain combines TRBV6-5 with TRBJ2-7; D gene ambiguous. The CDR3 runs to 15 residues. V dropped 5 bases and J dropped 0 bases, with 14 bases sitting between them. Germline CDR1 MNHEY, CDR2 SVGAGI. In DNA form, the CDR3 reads TGTGCCAGCAGTCCTCGGGCGGTGAGCTCCTACGAGCAGTACTTC. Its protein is CASSPRAVSSYEQYF.

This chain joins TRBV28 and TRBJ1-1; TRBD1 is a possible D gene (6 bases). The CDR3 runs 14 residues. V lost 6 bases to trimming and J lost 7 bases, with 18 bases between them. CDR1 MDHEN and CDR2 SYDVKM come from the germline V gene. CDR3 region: CASRGGGLWGEAFF. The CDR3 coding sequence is TGTGCCAGCAGGGGGGGCGGACTTTGGGGTGAAGCTTTCTTT. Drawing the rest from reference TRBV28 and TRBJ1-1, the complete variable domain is DVKVTQSSRYLVKRTGEKVFLECVQDMDHENMFWYRQDPGLGLRLIYFSYDVKMKEKGDIPEGYSVSREKKERFSLILESASTNQTSMYLCASRGGGLWGEAFFGQGTRLTVV.

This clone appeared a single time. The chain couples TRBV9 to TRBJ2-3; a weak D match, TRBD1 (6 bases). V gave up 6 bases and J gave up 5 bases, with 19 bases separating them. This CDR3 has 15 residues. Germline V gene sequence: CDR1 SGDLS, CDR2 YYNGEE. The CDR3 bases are TGTGCCAGCACTCAAAGGGGGAGCTACTTAGATACGCAGTATTTT. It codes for CASTQRGSYLDTQYF.

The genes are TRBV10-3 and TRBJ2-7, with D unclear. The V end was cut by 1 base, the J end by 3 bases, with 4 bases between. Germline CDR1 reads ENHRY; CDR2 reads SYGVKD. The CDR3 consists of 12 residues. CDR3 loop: CAISEFGYEQYF. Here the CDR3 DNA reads TGTGCCATCAGTGAGTTCGGCTACGAGCAGTACTTC.

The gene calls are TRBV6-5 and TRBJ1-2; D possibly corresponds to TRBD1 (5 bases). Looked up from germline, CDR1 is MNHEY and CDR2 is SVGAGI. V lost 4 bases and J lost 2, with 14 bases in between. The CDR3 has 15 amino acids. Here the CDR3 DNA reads TGTGCCAGCAGTTCACGAGACACAGGAAACTATGGCTACACCTTC. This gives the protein CASSSRDTGNYGYTF.

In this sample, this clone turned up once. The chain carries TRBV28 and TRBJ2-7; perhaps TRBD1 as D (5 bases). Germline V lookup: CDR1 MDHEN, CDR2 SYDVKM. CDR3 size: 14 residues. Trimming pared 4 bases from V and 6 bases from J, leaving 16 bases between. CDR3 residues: CASSSPQGKSEQYF. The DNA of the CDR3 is TGTGCCAGCAGTTCCCCGCAGGGTAAGAGCGAGCAGTACTTC.

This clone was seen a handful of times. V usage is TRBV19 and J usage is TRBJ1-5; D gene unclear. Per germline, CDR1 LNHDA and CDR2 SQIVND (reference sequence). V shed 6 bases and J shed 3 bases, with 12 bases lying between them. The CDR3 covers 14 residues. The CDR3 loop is CASSFLRDNQPQHF. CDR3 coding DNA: TGTGCCAGTAGCTTTCTAAGGGACAATCAGCCCCAGCATTTT.

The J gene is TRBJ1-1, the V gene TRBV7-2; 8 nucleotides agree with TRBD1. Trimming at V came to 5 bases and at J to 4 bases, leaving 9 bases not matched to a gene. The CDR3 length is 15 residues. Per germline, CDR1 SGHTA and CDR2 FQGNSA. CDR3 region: CASSPTRTGFTEAFF. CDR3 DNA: TGTGCCAGCAGCCCGACCCGGACAGGGTTCACTGAAGCTTTCTTT.

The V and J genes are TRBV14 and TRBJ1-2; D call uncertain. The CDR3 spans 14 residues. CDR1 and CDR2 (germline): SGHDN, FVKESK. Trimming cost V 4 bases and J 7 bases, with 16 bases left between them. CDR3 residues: CASSPLDGVSGYTF. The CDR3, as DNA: TGTGCCAGCAGCCCATTGGATGGGGTTTCTGGCTACACCTTC. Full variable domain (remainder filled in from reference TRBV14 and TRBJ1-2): EAGVTQFPSHSVIEKGQTVTLRCDPISGHDNLYWYRRVMGKEIKFLLHFVKESKQDESGMPNNRFLAERTGGTYSTLKVQPAELEDSGVYFCASSPLDGVSGYTFGSGTRLTVV.

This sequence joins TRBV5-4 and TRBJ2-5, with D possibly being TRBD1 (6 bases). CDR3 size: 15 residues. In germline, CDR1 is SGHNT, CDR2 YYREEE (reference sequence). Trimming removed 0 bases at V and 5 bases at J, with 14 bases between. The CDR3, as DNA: TGTGCCAGCAGCTTGGTGAGGGGGTTCCGGGAGACCCAGTACTTC. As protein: CASSLVRGFRETQYF.

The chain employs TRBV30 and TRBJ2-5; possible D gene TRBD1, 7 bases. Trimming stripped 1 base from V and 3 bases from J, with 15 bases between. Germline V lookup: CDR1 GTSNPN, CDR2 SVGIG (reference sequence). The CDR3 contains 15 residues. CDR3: CAWSEQGRKKETQYF. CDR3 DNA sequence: TGTGCCTGGAGTGAACAGGGGAGGAAAAAAGAGACCCAGTACTTC. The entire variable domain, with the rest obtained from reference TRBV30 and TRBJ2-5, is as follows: SQTIHQWPATLVQPVGSPLSLECTVEGTSNPNLYWYRQAAGRGLQLLFYSVGIGQISSEVPQNLSASRPQDRQFILSSKKLLLSDSGFYLCAWSEQGRKKETQYFGPGTRLLVL.

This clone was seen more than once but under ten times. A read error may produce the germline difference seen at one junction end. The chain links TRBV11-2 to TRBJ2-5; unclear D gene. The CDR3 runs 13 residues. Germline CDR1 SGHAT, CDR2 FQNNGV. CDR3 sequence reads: CASSLGDRAAMHF. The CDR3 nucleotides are TGTGCCAGCAGCTTAGGCGACCGGGCCGCGATGCACTTC.

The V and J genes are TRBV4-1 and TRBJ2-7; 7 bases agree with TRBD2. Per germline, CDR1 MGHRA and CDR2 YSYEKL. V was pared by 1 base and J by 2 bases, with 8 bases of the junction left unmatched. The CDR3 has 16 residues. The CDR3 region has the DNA TGCGCCAGCAGCCAAGGGCCGCGGGGGAGCCCCTACGAGCAGTACTTC. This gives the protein CASSQGPRGSPYEQYF.

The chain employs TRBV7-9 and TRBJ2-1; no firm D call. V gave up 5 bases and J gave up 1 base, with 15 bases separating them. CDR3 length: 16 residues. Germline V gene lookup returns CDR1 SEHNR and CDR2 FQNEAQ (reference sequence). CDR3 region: CASSQSRVESYNEQFF. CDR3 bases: TGTGCCAGCAGCCAGAGTCGGGTAGAGTCCTACAATGAGCAGTTCTTC.

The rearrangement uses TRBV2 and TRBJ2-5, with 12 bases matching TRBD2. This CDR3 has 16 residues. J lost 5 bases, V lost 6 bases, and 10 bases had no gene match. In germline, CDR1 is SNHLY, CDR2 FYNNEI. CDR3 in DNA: TGTGCCAGCAGAATCCCCAGGACTAGCGGGAAGGAGACCCAGTACTTC. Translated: CASRIPRTSGKETQYF.

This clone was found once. CDR3: CASSLGQGAQVNGYTF. The DNA of the CDR3 is TGTGCCAGCAGCTTAGGACAGGGGGCGCAGGTAAATGGCTACACCTTC. The chain uses TRBV5-4 and TRBJ1-2, with 11 bases that match TRBD1. Germline assignment: CDR1 SGHNT and CDR2 YYREEE (reference sequence). The V gene end was trimmed by 2 bases and the J gene end by 6 bases; junction bases not matched to a gene: 9. The CDR3 sequence is 16 residues long.

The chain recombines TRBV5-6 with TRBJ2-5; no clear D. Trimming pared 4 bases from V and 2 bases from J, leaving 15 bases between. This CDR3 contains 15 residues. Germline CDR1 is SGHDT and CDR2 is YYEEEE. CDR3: CASSHSYSQQETQYF. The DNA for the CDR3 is TGTGCCAGCAGCCATAGCTACAGTCAACAAGAGACCCAGTACTTC.